The rows below give T cell receptor beta chains drawn from one sample of a study of T cell repertoires in cytomegalovirus infection. TCRdb passed the reads through MiXCR, listing each CDR3 protein once. The data show 250,000 to 350,000 distinct CDR3 sequences, with about 25% seen just once and approximately 14% held by the top ten. Material for sequencing was PBMCs. The receptors originated from a human donor in good health (CMV status not recorded). Some clones in this sample may be carry-over from other donors' samples. Each CDR3 is given with its conserved first and last residue. Each record gives: CDR3 protein, CDR3 DNA, D gene, clone size, J gene, V gene. The D gene is left open where the match is weak. The size entry is marked missing in some rows and otherwise reads once, few, many or a size class.

CASSESGISYEQYF TGCGCCAGCAGTGAGTCTGGGATATCCTACGAGCAGTACTTC . . TRBJ2-7 TRBV10-1
CASSQDLGNTEAFF TGTGCCAGCAGCCAAGATCTCGGGAACACTGAAGCTTTCTTT . . TRBJ1-1 TRBV14
CASSDLGFSYNEQFF TGTGCCAGCAGCGACCTTGGGTTCTCCTACAATGAGCAGTTCTTC . . TRBJ2-1 TRBV11-2
CASSPLPAGDEQFF TGTGCCAGCTCACCACTCCCCGCCGGGGACGAGCAGTTCTTC . . TRBJ2-1 TRBV18
CASSLEGQGLGEQFF TGTGCCAGCAGCTTAGAAGGACAGGGTTTGGGTGAGCAGTTCTTC TRBD1 many TRBJ2-1 TRBV7-6
CASSLSLGNQPQHF TGTGCCAGCAGCCTCTCACTTGGCAATCAGCCCCAGCATTTT . many TRBJ1-5 TRBV7-2
CASSLRQGRQEKLFF TGTGCCAGCAGCCTGAGACAGGGAAGGCAAGAAAAACTGTTTTTT TRBD1 many TRBJ1-4 TRBV7-8
CASSQDRSNQPQHF TGTGCCAGCAGCCAAGACAGGAGCAATCAGCCCCAGCATTTT . . TRBJ1-5 TRBV3-1
CATSRDSTEAFF TGTGCCACCAGCAGAGATTCCACTGAAGCTTTCTTT . . TRBJ1-1 TRBV15
CASSAGTSGADTQYF TGTGCCAGCAGCGCCGGGACTAGCGGAGCAGATACGCAGTATTTT TRBD2 many TRBJ2-3 TRBV12-3/TRBV12-4
CASSFRGKDRIQPQHF TGTGCCAGCAGTTTCCGGGGGAAGGACAGGATTCAGCCCCAGCATTTT TRBD1 once TRBJ1-5 TRBV28
CASSPRQGRSPLHF TGTGCCAGCAGCCCTCGACAGGGGCGATCACCCCTCCACTTT TRBD1 many TRBJ1-6 TRBV7-2
CASSLNGAGELFF TGTGCCAGCAGTTTAAACGGGGCCGGGGAGCTGTTTTTT . few TRBJ2-2 TRBV12-3/TRBV12-4
CASSPSGLTDTQYF TGTGCCAGCAGCCCGTCCGGGCTTACAGATACGCAGTATTTT . few TRBJ2-3 TRBV6-6
CASSQRTGGFDTQYF TGTGCCAGCAGCCAACGGACAGGGGGCTTTGATACGCAGTATTTT TRBD1 . TRBJ2-3 TRBV14
CASSLGGAGGYTF TGTGCCAGCAGCTTAGGGGGGGCCGGTGGCTACACCTTC . . TRBJ1-2 TRBV7-6
CTGLAGVYEQFF TGCACTGGACTAGCGGGAGTGTATGAGCAGTTCTTC TRBD2 few TRBJ2-1 TRBV20-1
CASRVEEETQYF TGTGCCAGCAGGGTGGAAGAGGAGACCCAGTACTTC . . TRBJ2-5 TRBV7-4
CASSFGSGANVLTF TGTGCCAGCAGTTTCGGCTCTGGGGCCAACGTCCTGACTTTC . . TRBJ2-6 TRBV28
CATSPPPATNEKLFF TGTGCCACCAGCCCCCCCCCCGCAACTAATGAAAAACTGTTTTTT . few TRBJ1-4 TRBV15
CASSPGFVRNEQYF TGTGCCAGCTCACCGGGGTTTGTGAGGAACGAGCAGTACTTC . . TRBJ2-7 TRBV11-2
CAWKRVGLSSGANVLTF TGTGCCTGGAAGCGAGTGGGACTCAGCTCTGGGGCCAACGTCCTGACTTTC . . TRBJ2-6 TRBV30
CASSLYLAGVNEQFF TGTGCCAGCAGCTTGTATCTAGCGGGAGTAAATGAGCAGTTCTTC TRBD2 . TRBJ2-1 TRBV5-4
CASSHFGGTNEKLFF TGCGCCAGCAGCCATTTCGGGGGGACTAATGAAAAACTGTTTTTT . few TRBJ1-4 TRBV4-3
CSVRDSYQETQYF TGCAGCGTTCGGGACTCGTACCAAGAGACCCAGTACTTC . . TRBJ2-5 TRBV29-1
CASSDRGALFF TGTGCCAGCAGTGATAGGGGGGCATTGTTCTTC . . TRBJ2-1 TRBV2
CATSFGPAYEQYF TGTGCCACCAGCTTCGGACCAGCCTACGAGCAGTACTTC . . TRBJ2-7 TRBV15
CASSPRTVSTDTQYF TGTGCCAGCTCACCGCGGACAGTTAGCACAGATACGCAGTATTTT . . TRBJ2-3 TRBV18
CASRSSGATGELFF TGTGCCAGCAGGTCTAGCGGGGCCACCGGGGAGCTGTTTTTT TRBD2 few TRBJ2-2 TRBV6-5
CSAERPGTGAADTQYF TGCAGTGCCGAGAGACCTGGGACAGGGGCGGCAGATACGCAGTATTTT TRBD1 . TRBJ2-3 TRBV20-1
CASSLGGHTQYF TGTGCCAGCAGCTTAGGAGGACATACGCAGTATTTT . once TRBJ2-3 TRBV7-2
CASSSQGRSYNEQFF TGTGCCAGCAGTTCCCAGGGCCGCTCCTACAATGAGCAGTTCTTC . few TRBJ2-1 TRBV6-2/TRBV6-3
CSAPPRLGEETQYF TGCAGTGCTCCCCCCCGACTAGGGGAAGAGACCCAGTACTTC . few TRBJ2-5 TRBV20-1
CASSLVGAESDTQYF TGTGCCAGCAGCTTAGTAGGCGCAGAATCAGATACGCAGTATTTT . . TRBJ2-3 TRBV7-2
CASSALGLAEAFF TGTGCCAGTAGTGCCCTCGGGTTGGCTGAAGCTTTCTTT . . TRBJ1-1 TRBV19
CATSRSAVSINEKLFF TGTGCCACCAGCAGATCGGCCGTAAGCATAAATGAAAAACTGTTTTTT . few TRBJ1-4 TRBV15
CASHERGSVADTQYF TGTGCCAGTCATGAGCGGGGGAGCGTCGCAGATACGCAGTATTTT TRBD2 few TRBJ2-3 TRBV19
CASSLALTYEQYF TGTGCCAGCAGCTTAGCGCTGACCTACGAGCAGTACTTC . few TRBJ2-7 TRBV7-9
CASSRGIGGGADTQYF TGTGCCAGCAGCCGGGGGATCGGGGGAGGGGCAGATACGCAGTATTTT TRBD2 . TRBJ2-3 TRBV28
CSAIPITSGSTNEQFF TGCAGTGCTATTCCCATTACTAGCGGGAGTACCAATGAGCAGTTCTTC TRBD2 . TRBJ2-1 TRBV20-1
CASSEVGYNTEAFF TGCGCCAGCAGTGAGGTGGGTTACAACACTGAAGCTTTCTTT . . TRBJ1-1 TRBV5-1
CAGTSGEGTRGGYYEQYF TGTGCCGGAACAAGCGGCGAAGGGACCCGTGGAGGATACTACGAGCAGTACTTC . few TRBJ2-7 TRBV2
CASSFPFPLDRGQRGTNEKLFF TGTGCCAGCAGTTTCCCTTTCCCCTTGGACAGGGGGCAACGGGGAACTAATGAAAAACTGTTTTTT TRBD1 few TRBJ1-4 TRBV12-3/TRBV12-4
CATGRGDQPQHF TGTGCCACCGGTCGGGGGGATCAGCCCCAGCATTTT . . TRBJ1-5 TRBV28
CSARDEGNSPLHF TGCAGTGCTAGAGATGAAGGAAATTCACCCCTCCACTTT . few TRBJ1-6 TRBV20-1
CASSLLPGGDFGNTIYF TGTGCCAGCAGTTTATTACCAGGGGGTGACTTTGGAAACACCATATATTTT TRBD1 . TRBJ1-3 TRBV28
CASSQDIFQETQYF TGTGCCAGTAGTCAGGACATATTCCAAGAGACCCAGTACTTC . once TRBJ2-5 TRBV19
CASGLATGTRYNEQFF TGTGCTAGTGGTTTGGCGACCGGGACTAGATACAATGAGCAGTTCTTC TRBD2 few TRBJ2-1 TRBV12-5